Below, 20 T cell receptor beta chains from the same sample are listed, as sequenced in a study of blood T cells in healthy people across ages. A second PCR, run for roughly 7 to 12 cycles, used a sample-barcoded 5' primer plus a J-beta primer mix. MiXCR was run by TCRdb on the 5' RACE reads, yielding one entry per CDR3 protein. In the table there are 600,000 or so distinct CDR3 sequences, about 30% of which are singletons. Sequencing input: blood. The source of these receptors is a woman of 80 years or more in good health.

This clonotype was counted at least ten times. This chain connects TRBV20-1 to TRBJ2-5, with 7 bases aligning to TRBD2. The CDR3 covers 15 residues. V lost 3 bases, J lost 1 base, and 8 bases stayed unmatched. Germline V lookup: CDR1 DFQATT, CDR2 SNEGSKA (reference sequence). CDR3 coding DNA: TGCAGTGCTAGCCCAGGGAGGGGTTCCCAAGAGACCCAGTACTTC. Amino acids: CSASPGRGSQETQYF.

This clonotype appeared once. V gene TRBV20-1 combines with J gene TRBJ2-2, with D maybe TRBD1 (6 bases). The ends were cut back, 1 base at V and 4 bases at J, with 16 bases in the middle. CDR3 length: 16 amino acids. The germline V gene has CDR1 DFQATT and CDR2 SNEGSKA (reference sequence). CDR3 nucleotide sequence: TGCAGTGCTAGAGCGGCAGGGGCTCGGGGCACCGGGGAGCTGTTTTTT. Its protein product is CSARAAGARGTGELFF.

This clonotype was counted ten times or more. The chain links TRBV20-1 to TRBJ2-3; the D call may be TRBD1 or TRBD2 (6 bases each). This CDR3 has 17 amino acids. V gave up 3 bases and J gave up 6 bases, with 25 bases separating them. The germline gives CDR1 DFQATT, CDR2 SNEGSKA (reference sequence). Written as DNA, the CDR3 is TGCAGTGCTAGCGGTTTAGGGGGGCGAGGATCCATCGATACGCAGTATTTT. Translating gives CSASGLGGRGSIDTQYF.

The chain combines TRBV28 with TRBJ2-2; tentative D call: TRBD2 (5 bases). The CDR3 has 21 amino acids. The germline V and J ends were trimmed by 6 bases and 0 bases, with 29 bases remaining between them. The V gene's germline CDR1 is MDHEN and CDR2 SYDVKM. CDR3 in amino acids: CASSILTYKEAFSANTGELFF. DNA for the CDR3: TGTGCCAGCAGCATATTAACCTACAAGGAGGCTTTCTCAGCGAACACCGGGGAGCTGTTTTTT.

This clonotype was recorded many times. The CDR3 loop reads CASKTGGSESPLHF. The DNA of the CDR3 is TGTGCCAGCAAGACAGGGGGCAGCGAGTCACCCCTCCACTTT. The V call is TRBV2, the J call TRBJ1-6, with TRBD1 matching 10 bases. The CDR3 length is 14 residues. V shed 7 bases, J shed 10 bases, and the junction held 7 bases outside the gene matches. Germline CDR1 and CDR2: SNHLY and FYNNEI. The variable domain in full, completed from reference TRBV2 and TRBJ1-6, reads EPEVTQTPSHQVTQMGQEVILRCVPISNHLYFYWYRQILGQKVEFLVSFYNNEISEKSEIFDDQFSVERPDGSNFTLKIRSTKLEDSAMYFCASKTGGSESPLHFGNGTRLTVT.

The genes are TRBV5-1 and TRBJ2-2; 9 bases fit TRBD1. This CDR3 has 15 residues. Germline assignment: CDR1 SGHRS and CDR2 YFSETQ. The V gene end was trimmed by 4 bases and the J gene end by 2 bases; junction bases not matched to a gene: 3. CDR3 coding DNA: TGCGCCAGCAGCACGGGACAGGGAAACACCGGGGAGCTGTTTTTT. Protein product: CASSTGQGNTGELFF.

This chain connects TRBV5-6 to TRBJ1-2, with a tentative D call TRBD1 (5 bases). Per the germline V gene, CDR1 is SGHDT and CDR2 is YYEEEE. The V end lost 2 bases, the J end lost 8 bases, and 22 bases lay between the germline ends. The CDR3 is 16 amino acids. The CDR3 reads CASSFSNRLITSGYTF. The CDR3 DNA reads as TGTGCCAGCAGCTTTTCCAACAGGCTGATTACCTCGGGCTACACCTTC.

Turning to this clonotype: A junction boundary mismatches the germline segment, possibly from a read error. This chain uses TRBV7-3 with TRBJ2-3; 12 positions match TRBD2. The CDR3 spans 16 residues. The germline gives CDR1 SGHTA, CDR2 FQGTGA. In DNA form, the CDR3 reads TGTGCCAGCAGCTTACTAGCGGGGGGGAGCACAGATACGCAGGATTTT. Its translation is CASSLLAGGSTDTQDF.

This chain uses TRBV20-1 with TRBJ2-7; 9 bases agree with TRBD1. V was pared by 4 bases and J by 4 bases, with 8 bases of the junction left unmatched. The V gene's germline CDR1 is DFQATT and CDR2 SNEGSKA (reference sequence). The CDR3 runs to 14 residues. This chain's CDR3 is CSATPGTGLYEQYF. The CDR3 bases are TGCAGTGCTACACCCGGGACAGGGTTATACGAGCAGTACTTC.

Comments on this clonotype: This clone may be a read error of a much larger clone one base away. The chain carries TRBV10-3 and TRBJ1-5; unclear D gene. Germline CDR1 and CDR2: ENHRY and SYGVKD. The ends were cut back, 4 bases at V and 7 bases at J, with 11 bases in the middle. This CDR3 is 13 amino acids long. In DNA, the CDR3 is TGTGCCATCAGTGTGGGCGGAAAGCAGCCCCAGCATTTT. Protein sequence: CAISVGGKQPQHF.

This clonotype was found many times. The chain's CDR3 is CSADPGTDTQYF. CDR3 nucleotide sequence: TGCAGCGCCGATCCAGGCACAGATACGCAGTATTTT. V and J are TRBV20-1 and TRBJ2-3; D unresolved. There are 12 residues in the CDR3. From germline, CDR1 is DFQATT and CDR2 SNEGSKA (reference sequence).

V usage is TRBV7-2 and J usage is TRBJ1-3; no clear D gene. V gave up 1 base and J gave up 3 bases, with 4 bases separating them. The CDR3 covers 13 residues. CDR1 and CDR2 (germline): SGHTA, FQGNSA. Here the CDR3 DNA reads TGTGCCAGCAGCTTAGAGTTTGGAAACACCATATATTTT. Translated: CASSLEFGNTIYF.

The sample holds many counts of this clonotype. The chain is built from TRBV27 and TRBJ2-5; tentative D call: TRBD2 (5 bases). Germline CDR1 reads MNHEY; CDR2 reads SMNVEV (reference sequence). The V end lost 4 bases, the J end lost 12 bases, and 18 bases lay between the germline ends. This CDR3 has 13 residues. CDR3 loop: CASSSYAGYTKYF. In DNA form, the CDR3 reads TGTGCCAGCAGTTCCTATGCGGGCTATACCAAGTACTTC.

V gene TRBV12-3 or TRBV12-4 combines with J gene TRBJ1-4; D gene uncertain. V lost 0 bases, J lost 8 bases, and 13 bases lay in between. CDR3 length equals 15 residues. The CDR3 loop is CASSLAVGVGEKLFF. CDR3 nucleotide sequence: TGTGCCAGCAGTTTAGCGGTCGGGGTCGGGGAAAAACTGTTTTTT.

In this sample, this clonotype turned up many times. CDR3: CASSLGSEQYF. In nucleotides, the CDR3 is TGTGCCAGCAGTTTAGGGAGCGAGCAGTACTTC. J is TRBJ2-5 and V is TRBV27; a weak D match, TRBD2 (5 bases). With the DNA end fitting TRBJ2-7 better, the J assignment may be wrong. The CDR3 is 11 residues long. Germline values: CDR1 MNHEY, CDR2 SMNVEV (reference sequence).

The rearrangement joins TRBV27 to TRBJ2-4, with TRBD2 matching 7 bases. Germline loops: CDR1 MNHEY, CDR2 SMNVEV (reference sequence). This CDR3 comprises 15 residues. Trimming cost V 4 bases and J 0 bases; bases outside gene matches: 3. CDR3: CASSWGGLAKNIQYF. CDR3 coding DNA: TGTGCCAGCAGTTGGGGAGGGTTAGCCAAAAACATTCAGTACTTC.

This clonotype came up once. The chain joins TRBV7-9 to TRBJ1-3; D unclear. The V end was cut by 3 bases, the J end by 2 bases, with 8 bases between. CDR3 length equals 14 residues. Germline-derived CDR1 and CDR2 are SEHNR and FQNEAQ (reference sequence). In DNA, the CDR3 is TGTGCCAGCAGCTTCGGTACCACTGGAAACACCATATATTTT. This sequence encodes CASSFGTTGNTIYF.

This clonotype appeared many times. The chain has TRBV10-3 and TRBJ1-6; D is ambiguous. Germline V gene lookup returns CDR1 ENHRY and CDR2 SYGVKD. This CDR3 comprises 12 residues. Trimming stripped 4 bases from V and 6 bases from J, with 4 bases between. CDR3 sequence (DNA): TGTGCCATCAGTGGAGGTAATTCACCCCTCCACTTT. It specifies CAISGGNSPLHF.

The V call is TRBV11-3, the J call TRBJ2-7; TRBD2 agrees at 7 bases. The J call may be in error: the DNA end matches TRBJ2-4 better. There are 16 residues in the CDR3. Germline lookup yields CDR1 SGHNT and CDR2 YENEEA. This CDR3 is CASSFGAGNSVGIQYF. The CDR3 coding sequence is TGTGCCAGCAGCTTTGGAGCGGGGAACTCCGTAGGCATTCAGTACTTC.

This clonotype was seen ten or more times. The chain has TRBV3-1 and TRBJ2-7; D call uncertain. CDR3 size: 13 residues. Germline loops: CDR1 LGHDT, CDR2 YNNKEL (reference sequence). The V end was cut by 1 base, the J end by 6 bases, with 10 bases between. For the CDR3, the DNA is TGTGCCAGCAGCCAAGGAGAGCGCGGCGAGCAGTACTTC. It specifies CASSQGERGEQYF.